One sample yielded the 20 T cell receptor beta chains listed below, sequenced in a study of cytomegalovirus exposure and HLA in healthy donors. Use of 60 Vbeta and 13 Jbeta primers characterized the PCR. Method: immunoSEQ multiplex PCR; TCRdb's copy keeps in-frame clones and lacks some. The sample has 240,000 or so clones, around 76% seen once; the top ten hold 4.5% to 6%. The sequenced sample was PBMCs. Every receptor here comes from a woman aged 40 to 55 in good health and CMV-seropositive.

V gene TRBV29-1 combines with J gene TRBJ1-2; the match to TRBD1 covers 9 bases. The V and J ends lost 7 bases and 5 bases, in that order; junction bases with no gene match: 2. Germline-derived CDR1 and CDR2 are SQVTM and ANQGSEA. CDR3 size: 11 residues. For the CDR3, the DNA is TGCAGCGCTGGGACAGGGTATGGCTACACCTTC. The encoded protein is CSAGTGYGYTF.

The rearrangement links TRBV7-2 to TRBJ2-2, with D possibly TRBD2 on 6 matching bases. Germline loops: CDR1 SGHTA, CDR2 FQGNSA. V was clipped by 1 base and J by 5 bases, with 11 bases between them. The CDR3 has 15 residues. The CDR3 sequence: CASSLVGGGTGELFF. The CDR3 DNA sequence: TGTGCCAGCAGCTTAGTAGGCGGAGGGACCGGGGAGCTGTTTTTT. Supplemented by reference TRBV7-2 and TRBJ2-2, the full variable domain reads GAGVSQSPSNKVTEKGKDVELRCDPISGHTALYWYRQSLGQGLEFLIYFQGNSAPDKSGLPSDRFSAERTGGSVSTLTIQRTQQEDSAVYLCASSLVGGGTGELFFGEGSRLTVL.

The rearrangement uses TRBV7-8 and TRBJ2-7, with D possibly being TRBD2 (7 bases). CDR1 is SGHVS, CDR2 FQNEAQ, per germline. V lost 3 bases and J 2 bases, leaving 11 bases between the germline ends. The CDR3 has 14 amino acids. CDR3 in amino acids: CASSFGGGPYEQYF. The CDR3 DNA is TGTGCCAGCAGCTTTGGGGGGGGCCCCTACGAGCAGTACTTC. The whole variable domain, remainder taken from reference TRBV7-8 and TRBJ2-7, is GAGVSQSPRYKVAKRGQDVALRCDPISGHVSLFWYQQALGQGPEFLTYFQNEAQLDKSGLPSDRFFAERPEGSVSTLKIQRTQQEDSAVYLCASSFGGGPYEQYFGPGTRLTVT.

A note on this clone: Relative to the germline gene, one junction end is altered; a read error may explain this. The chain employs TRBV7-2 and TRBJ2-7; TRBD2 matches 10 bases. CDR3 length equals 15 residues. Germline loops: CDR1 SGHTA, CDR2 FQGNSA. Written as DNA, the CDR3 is TGTGCCAGCAGCCTAGCGGGAGTCACCTCCTACGAGCAGTACTTC. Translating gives CASSLAGVTSYEQYF.

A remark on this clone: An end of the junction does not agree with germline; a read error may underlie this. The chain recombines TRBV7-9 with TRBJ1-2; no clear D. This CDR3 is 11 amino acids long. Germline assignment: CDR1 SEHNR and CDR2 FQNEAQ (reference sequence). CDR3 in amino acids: CSSSRERDYTF. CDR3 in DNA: TGTTCCAGCAGCCGCGAGCGGGACTACACCTTC.

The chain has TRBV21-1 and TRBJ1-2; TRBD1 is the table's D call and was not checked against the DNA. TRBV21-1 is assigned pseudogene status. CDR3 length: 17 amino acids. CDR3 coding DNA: TGTGCCAGCAGCAAAGCGGCAGGGGGCGCGAGAATGGATGGCTACACCTTC. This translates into CASSKAAGGARMDGYTF.

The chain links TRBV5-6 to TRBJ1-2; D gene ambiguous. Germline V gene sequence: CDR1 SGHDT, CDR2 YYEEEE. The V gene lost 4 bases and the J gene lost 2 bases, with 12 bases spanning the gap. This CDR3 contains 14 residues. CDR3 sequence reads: CASSPDPGNYGYTF. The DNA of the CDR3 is TGTGCCAGCAGCCCCGATCCCGGGAACTATGGCTACACCTTC. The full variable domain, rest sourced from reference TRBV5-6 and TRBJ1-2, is DAGVTQSPTHLIKTRGQQVTLRCSPKSGHDTVSWYQQALGQGPQFIFQYYEEEERQRGNFPDRFSGHQFPNYSSELNVNALLLGDSALYLCASSPDPGNYGYTFGSGTRLTVV.

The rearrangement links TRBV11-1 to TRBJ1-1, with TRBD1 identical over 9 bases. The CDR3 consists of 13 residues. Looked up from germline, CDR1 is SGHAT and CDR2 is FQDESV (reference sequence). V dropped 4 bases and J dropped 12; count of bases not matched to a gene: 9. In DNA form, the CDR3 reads TGTGCCAGCAGCTATACAGGGGGCTTCGGGTCTTTCTTT. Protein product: CASSYTGGFGSFF. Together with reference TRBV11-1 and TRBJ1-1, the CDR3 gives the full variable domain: EAEVAQSPRYKITEKSQAVAFWCDPISGHATLYWYRQILGQGPELLVQFQDESVVDDSQLPKDRFSAERLKGVDSTLKIQPAELGDSAMYLCASSYTGGFGSFFGQGTRLTVV.

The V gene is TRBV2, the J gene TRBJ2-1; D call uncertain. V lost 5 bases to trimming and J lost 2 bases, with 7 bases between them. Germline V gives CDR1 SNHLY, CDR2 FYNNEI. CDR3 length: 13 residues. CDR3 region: CASSLGTYNEQFF. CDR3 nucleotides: TGTGCCAGCAGTCTAGGCACCTACAATGAGCAGTTCTTC.

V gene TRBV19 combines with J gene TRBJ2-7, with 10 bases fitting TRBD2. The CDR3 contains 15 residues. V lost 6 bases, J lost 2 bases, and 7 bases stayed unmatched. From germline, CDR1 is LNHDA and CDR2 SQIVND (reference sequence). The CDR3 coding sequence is TGTGCCAGTAGGCCCGCTAGCGGGGGACCCTACGAGCAGTACTTC. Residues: CASRPASGGPYEQYF.

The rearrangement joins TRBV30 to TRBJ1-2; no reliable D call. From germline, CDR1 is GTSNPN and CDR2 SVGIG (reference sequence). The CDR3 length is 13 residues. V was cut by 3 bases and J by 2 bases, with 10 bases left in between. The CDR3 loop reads CAWRGRSNYGYTF. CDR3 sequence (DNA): TGTGCCTGGAGAGGGAGGTCCAACTATGGCTACACCTTC.

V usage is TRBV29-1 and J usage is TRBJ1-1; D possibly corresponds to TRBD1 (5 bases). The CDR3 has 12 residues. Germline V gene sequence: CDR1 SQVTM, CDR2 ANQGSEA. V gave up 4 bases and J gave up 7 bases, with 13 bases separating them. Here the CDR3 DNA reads TGCAGCGTTGTGACAGATGCGATTGAAGCTTTCTTT. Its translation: CSVVTDAIEAFF.

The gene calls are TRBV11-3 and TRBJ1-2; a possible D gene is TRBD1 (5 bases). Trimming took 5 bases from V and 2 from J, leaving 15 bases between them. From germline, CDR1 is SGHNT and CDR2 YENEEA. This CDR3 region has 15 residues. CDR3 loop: CASSAGLQPNYGYTF. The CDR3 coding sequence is TGTGCCAGCAGCGCGGGACTACAACCAAACTATGGCTACACCTTC.

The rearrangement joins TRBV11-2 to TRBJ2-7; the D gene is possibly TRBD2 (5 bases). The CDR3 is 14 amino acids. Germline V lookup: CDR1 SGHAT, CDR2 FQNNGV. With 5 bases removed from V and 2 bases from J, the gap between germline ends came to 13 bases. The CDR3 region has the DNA TGTGCCAGCAGCACCGATGCTAGCCCCTACGAGCAGTACTTC. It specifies CASSTDASPYEQYF.

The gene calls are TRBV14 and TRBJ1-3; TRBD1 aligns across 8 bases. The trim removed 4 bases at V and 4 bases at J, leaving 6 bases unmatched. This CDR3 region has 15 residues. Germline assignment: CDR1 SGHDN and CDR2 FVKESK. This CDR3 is CASSLTGGPGNTIYF. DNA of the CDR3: TGTGCCAGCAGCCTAACAGGGGGTCCAGGAAACACCATATATTTT.

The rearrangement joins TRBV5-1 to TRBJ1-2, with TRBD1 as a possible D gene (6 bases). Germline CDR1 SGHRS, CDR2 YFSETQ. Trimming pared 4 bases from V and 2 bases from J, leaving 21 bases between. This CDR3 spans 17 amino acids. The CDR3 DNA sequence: TGCGCCAGCAGCGCCGGGGACACAGGCCGGAGGAACTATGGCTACACCTTC. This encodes CASSAGDTGRRNYGYTF.

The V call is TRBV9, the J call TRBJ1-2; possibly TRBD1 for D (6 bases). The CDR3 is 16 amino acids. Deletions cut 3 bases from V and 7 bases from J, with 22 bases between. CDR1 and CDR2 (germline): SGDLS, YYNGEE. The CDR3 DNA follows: TGTGCCAGCAGCGGAATAGGGACACCCAATGGACGTGGCTACACCTTC. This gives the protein CASSGIGTPNGRGYTF.

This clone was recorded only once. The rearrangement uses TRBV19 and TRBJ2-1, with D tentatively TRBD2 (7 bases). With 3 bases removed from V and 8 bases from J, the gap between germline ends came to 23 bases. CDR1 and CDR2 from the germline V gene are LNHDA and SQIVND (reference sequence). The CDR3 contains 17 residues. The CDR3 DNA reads TGTGCCAGTAGTATCCAAGGGCTGGGGGGGGCGCCCCATGAGCAGTTCTTC. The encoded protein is CASSIQGLGGAPHEQFF.

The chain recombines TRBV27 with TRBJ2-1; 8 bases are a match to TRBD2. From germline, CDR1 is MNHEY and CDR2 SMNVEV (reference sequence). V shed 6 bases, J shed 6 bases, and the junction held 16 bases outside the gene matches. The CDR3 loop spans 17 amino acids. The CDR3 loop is CASRHGGGLAGTNEQFF. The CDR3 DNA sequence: TGTGCCAGCAGACACGGGGGGGGGCTAGCGGGTACCAATGAGCAGTTCTTC.

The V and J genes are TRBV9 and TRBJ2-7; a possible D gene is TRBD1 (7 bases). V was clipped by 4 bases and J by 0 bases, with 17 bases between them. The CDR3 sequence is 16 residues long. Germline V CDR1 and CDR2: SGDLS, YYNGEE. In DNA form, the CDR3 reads TGTGCCAGCAGCCCAAGGGGTCAGGGGGGCTCCTACGAGCAGTACTTC. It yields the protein CASSPRGQGGSYEQYF.